This TCR beta chain was recorded in a study of blood T cell repertoires in COVID-19. Study at large: Samples representing acute and convalescent COVID-19 were sourced from the United States, Italy and Spain. Sample material is recorded as cDNA or gDNA derived from T cells, B-cell-depleted T cells, or PBMCs.

Per the study methods: Reference gene primers were amplified, and this amplification served to estimate nucleated cell counts. The repertoire was sequenced with immunoSEQ multiplex PCR; TCRdb's copy has only in-frame clones and lacks some. V and J calls and clone size are those listed in that table; D and trimming were worked out from the DNA. The table lists around 60,000 clones, about 80% of them singletons. Germline loops: CDR1 LGHDT, CDR2 YNNKEL (reference sequence). This CDR3 has 14 residues. V was pared by 5 bases and J by 1 base, with 2 bases of the junction left unmatched. Enrolment of Seattle patients took place during active infection, and they were followed longitudinally. This clone was seen only a few times.

Source material: peripheral blood. V is TRBV3-1 (or the pseudogene TRBV3-2) and J is TRBJ1-2; 9 bases map to TRBD1. This sequence originates from a man aged 25-45 years with COVID-19, enrolled during active disease. CDR3 DNA: TGTGCCAGCAGCGCGGGACAGGGTAACTATGGCTACACCTTC. Amino acids: CASSAGQGNYGYTF.